The clone carrying this T cell receptor beta chain showed up many times. What it binds is not known. Using its own MiXCR run on the RT-PCR reads, TCRdb lists one record per CDR3 protein. This sample carries 700,000 to 800,000 distinct CDR3 sequences, around a sixth of them seen once, and the ten largest clones take 11%. Trimming pared 6 bases from V and 2 bases from J, leaving 11 bases between. The length of the CDR3 is 13 residues. Germline V CDR1 and CDR2: MNHNS, SASEGT. These data originate in a study of response to subunit inactivated influenza vaccine. Overall study findings and caveats: Each seasonal influenza vaccination recruits few new T cells, the authors suggested.

The TCR comes from a man aged 50 to 60 who received an inactivated influenza vaccine. This specimen consisted of PBMCs from blood, obtained 5 to 6 days after vaccination. The J gene is TRBJ2-7, the V gene TRBV6-1; D call uncertain. The CDR3 spells CASSRGPAYEQYF. In nucleotides, the CDR3 is TGTGCCAGCAGCCGCGGACCGGCCTACGAGCAGTACTTC.